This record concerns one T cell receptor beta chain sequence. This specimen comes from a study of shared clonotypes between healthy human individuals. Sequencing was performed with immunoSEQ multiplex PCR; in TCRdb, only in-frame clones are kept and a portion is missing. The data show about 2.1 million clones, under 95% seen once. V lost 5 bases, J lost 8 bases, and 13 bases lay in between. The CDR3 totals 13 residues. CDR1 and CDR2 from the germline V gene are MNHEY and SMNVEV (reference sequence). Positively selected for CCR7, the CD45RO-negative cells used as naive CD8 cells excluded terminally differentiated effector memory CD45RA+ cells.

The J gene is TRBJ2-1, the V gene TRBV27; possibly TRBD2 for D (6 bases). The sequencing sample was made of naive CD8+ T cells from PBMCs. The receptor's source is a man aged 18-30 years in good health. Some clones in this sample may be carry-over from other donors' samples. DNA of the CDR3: TGTGCCAGCAGTCCCACAGCGGGTTATGAGCAGTTCTTC. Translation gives CASSPTAGYEQFF.